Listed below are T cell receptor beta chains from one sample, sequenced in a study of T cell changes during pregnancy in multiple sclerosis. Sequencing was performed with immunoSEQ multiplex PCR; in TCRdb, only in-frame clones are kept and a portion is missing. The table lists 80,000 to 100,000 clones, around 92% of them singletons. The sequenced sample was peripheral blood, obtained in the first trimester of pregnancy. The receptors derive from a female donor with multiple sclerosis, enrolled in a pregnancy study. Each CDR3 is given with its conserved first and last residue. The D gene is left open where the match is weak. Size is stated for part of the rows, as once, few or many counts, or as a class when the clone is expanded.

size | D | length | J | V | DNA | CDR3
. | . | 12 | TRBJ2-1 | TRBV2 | TGTGCCAGCCGAGCGGGTCCCCATGAGCAGTTCTTC | CASRAGPHEQFF
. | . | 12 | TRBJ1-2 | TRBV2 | TGTGCCTATCCCACAGGGAGTTATGGCTACACCTTC | CAYPTGSYGYTF
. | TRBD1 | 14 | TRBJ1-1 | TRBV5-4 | TGTGCCAGCAGCCAGGGACAGACCTACACTGAAGCTTTCTTT | CASSQGQTYTEAFF
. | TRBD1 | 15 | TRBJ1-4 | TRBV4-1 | TGCGCCAGCAGCCAAGGGGGCAGGGGGAATGAAAAACTGTTTTTT | CASSQGGRGNEKLFF
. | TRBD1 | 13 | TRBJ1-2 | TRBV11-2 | TGTGCCAGCAGCTTAGGAGGGACAGATGGCTACACCTTC | CASSLGGTDGYTF
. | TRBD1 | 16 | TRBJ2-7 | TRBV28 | TGTGCCAGCAGTTACACTTGGGGACAGGTCTCCTACGAGCAGTACTTC | CASSYTWGQVSYEQYF
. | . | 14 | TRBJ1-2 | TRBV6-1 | TGTGCCAGCAGTTCCGGAGCGGGGACTCGGTGGTACACCTTC | CASSSGAGTRWYTF
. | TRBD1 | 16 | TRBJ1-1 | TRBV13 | TGTGCCAGCAGCTTAGGGACAGGGGTTGGGTGGACTGAAGCTTTCTTT | CASSLGTGVGWTEAFF
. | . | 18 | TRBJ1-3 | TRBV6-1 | TGTGCCAGCAGTGAAGCGCGATGGGCAGGCCGCTCTGGAAACACCATATATTTT | CASSEARWAGRSGNTIYF
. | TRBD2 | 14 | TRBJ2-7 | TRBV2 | TGTGCCAGCAGAGTATATGGGACTATCTACGAGCAGTACTTC | CASRVYGTIYEQYF
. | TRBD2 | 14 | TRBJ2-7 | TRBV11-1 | TGTGCCAGCAGCTTAGAGGTAGCGGGAGGCGAGCAGTACTTC | CASSLEVAGGEQYF
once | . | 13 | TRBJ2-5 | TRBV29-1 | TGCAGCGTTGAAGAAGGTGGGCCTGAGACCCAGTACTTC | CSVEEGGPETQYF
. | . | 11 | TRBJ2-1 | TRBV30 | TGTGCCTGGTTAACTTACAATGAGCAGTTCTTC | CAWLTYNEQFF
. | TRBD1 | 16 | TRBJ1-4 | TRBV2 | TGTGCCAGCACTCGGGACAGCCCTACAACTAATGAAAAACTGTTTTTT | CASTRDSPTTNEKLFF
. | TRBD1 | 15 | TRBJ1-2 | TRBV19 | TGTGCCAGTAGTCCGCTCTGGACAGGGAGAGATGGCTACACCTTC | CASSPLWTGRDGYTF
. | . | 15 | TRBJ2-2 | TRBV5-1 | TGCGCCAGCAGCGGATCGACAGGGAACACCGGGGAGCTGTTTTTT | CASSGSTGNTGELFF
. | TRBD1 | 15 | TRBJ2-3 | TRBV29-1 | TGCAGCGTTGAAGCTGACGACAGGGGCACAGATACGCAGTATTTT | CSVEADDRGTDTQYF
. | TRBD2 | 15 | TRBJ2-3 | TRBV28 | TGTGCCACCGATACTAGCGCCACTAGCACAGATACGCAGTATTTT | CATDTSATSTDTQYF